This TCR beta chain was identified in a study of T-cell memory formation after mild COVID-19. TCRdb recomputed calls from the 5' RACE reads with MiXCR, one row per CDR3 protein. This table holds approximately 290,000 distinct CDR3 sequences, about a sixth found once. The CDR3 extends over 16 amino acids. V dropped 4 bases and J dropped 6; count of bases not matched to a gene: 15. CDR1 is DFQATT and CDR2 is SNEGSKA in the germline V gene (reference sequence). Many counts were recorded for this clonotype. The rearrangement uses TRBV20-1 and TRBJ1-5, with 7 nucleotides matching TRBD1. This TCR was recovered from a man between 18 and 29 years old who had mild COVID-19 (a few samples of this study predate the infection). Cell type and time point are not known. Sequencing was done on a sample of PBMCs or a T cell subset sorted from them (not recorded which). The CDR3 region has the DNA TGCAGTGCTACTGTTTGGACAGGCCCTAGACCTCAGCCCCAGCATTTT. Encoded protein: CSATVWTGPRPQPQHF.